This T cell receptor beta chain was retrieved from a study of T cell repertoires in cytomegalovirus infection. Study details: Selected CMV epitopes included recently identified HLA-C-restricted ones as well as well-studied HLA-B-restricted ones.

After removal of 2 bases from V and 2 bases from J, the junction contained 2 bases not matched to a gene. The CDR3 contains 14 residues. The germline V gene encodes CDR1 MGHRA and CDR2 YSYEKL. TCRdb reprocessed the reads via MiXCR and lists one record per CDR3 protein. This table holds a few hundred thousand distinct CDR3 sequences, 40% to 50% found once. As concerns this clonotype: Its target is not known.

The genes are TRBV4-1 and TRBJ1-1, with 7 bases identical to TRBD1. The source was cultured PBMCs, collected from culture after CMV antigen stimulation. This receptor was obtained from a human donor in good health (CMV status not recorded). Some clones in this sample may be carry-over from other donors' samples. The CDR3 is CASSQHRGNTEAFF. The DNA for the CDR3 is TGCGCCAGCAGCCAACACAGGGGTAACACTGAAGCTTTCTTT.